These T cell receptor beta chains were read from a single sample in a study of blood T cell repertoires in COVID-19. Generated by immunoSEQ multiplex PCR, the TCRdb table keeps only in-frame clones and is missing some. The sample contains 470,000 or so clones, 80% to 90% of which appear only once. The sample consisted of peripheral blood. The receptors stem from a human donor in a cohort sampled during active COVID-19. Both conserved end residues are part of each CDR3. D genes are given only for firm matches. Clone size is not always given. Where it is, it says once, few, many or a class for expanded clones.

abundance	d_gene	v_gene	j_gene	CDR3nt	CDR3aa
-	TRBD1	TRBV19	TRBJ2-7	TGTGCCAGTAGTCCGAGACAGGGGGCTCAGTACGAGCAGTACTTC	CASSPRQGAQYEQYF
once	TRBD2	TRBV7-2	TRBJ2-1	TGTGCCAGCAGCTTAGGGCTAGCGGGAGGGGCCTACAATGAGCAGTTCTTC	CASSLGLAGGAYNEQFF
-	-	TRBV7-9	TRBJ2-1	TGTGCCAGCAGCTCACGGGGCGGGGTCTACAATGAGCAGTTCTTC	CASSSRGGVYNEQFF
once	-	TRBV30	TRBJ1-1	TGTGCCTGGAGTGTACCCCGCCGGGGGGCGGGTAGCACTGAAGCTTTCTTT	CAWSVPRRGAGSTEAFF
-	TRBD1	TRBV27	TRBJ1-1	TGTGCCAGCAGTTTAGGCGACAGGGGGGGGGTCCCAGCTTTCTTT	CASSLGDRGGVPAFF
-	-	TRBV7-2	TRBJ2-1	TGTGCCAGCAGCTTAAAGAACGCGAGAAATGAGCAGTTCTTC	CASSLKNARNEQFF
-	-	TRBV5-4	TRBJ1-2	TGTGCCAGCAGCTTGGATGGCAACTATGGCTACACCTTC	CASSLDGNYGYTF
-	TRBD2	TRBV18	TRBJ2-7	TGTGCCAGCTCACCCGAATCGATAGCGGGAGGCCCCTACGAGCAGTACTTC	CASSPESIAGGPYEQYF
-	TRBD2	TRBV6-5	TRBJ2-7	TGTGCCAGCAGTTACTCTGGCCTAGCGGGGACCTACGAGCAGTACTTC	CASSYSGLAGTYEQYF
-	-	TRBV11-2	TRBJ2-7	TGTGCCAGCACCATAAATCGGCAGGCCTACGAGCAGTACTTC	CASTINRQAYEQYF
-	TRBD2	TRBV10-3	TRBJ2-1	TGTGCCATCAGGGGGACTAGCGGGAAAGAGCAGTTCTTC	CAIRGTSGKEQFF
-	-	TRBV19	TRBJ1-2	TGTGCCAGTAGTATGAAACAGTATGGCTACACCTTC	CASSMKQYGYTF
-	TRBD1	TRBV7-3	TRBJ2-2	TGTGCCAGCAGCTTAACAAACAGGGGGCCAAACACCGGGGAGCTGTTTTTT	CASSLTNRGPNTGELFF
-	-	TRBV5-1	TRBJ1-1	TGCGCCAGCAGCTTGTTCGGACAGAACACTGAAGCTTTCTTT	CASSLFGQNTEAFF
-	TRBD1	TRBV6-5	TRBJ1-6	TGTGCCAGCTCCAGGCCAGGGGGTTCACCCCTCCACTTT	CASSRPGGSPLHF
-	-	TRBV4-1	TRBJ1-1	TGCGCCAGCAGCCAAGGGGAAGGGGCCTTCACTGAAGCTTTCTTT	CASSQGEGAFTEAFF
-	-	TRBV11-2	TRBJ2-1	TGTGCCAGCAGCCAGGGACTTCCATCCTACAATGAGCAGTTCTTC	CASSQGLPSYNEQFF
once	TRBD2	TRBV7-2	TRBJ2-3	TGTGCCAGCAGCGTGGCCCTAGCGGGAGGCACAGATACGCAGTATTTT	CASSVALAGGTDTQYF
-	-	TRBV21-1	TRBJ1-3	TGTGCCAGAGCGGGCGACACCTCTGGAAACACCATATATTTT	CARAGDTSGNTIYF
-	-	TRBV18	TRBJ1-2	TGTGCCAGCTCACCCCCTATTGCCTATGGCTACACCTTC	CASSPPIAYGYTF
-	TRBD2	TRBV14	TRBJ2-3	TGTGCCAGCAGCCAAGATCCCCTCTCGGGAGGCCTCCCCTTTCTCACAGATACGCAGTATTTT	CASSQDPLSGGLPFLTDTQYF
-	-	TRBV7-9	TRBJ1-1	TGTGCCAGTGGGGGGGGCAACTATCTCCCCTTGAACACTGAAGCTTTCTTT	CASGGGNYLPLNTEAFF
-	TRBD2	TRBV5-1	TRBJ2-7	TGCGCCAGCAGTACCCGACTAGCGGGCTCCTACGAGCAGTACTTC	CASSTRLAGSYEQYF
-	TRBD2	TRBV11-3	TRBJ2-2	TGTGCCAGCAGCTTAGAGGGGGGACTAGCGGGACGCACCGGGGAGCTGTTTTTT	CASSLEGGLAGRTGELFF
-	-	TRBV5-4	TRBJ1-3	TGTGCCAGCACCGCCGGGGGGGCCTCTGGAAACACCATATATTTT	CASTAGGASGNTIYF
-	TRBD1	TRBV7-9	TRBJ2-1	TGTGCCAGCAGCTTCGGACAGGGGACCTACAATGAGCAGTTCTTC	CASSFGQGTYNEQFF
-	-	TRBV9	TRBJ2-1	TGTGCCAGCAGCGTAGTGGGAGCACACAATGAGCAGTTCTTC	CASSVVGAHNEQFF
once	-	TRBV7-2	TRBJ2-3	TGTGCCAGCAGCCTCTCTAGCTTGGATACGCAGTATTTT	CASSLSSLDTQYF
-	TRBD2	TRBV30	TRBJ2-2	TGTGCCTGGAGCGGACTAGCGGGTCCTACCGGGGAGCTGTTTTTT	CAWSGLAGPTGELFF
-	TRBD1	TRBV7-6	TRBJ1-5	TGTGCCAGCAGCCCCCGGGACAGGGAGAATAGCAATCAGCCCCAGCATTTT	CASSPRDRENSNQPQHF
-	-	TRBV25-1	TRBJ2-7	TGTGCCAGCAGTGAAAGGGGTTGGGCCTACGAGCAGTACTTC	CASSERGWAYEQYF
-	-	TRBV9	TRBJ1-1	TGTGCCAGCAGCGTAGAGGGGGGGTTCACTGAAGCTTTCTTT	CASSVEGGFTEAFF
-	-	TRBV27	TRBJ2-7	TGTGCCAGCAGTCCCCCTGGCAGGGAAAGCTCCTACGAGCAGTACTTC	CASSPPGRESSYEQYF
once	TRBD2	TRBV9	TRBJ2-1	TGTGCCAGCAGCCCGGGACTAGCGGAGAGAAATGAGCAGTTCTTC	CASSPGLAERNEQFF
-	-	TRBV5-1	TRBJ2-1	TGCGCCAGCAGCGATGAGGCTAGCGAAGGCAAGCAGTTCTTC	CASSDEASEGKQFF
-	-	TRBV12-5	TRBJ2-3	TGTGCTAGTGGTTTGGTCATGACAGGAGACTGGAACACAGATACGCAGTATTTT	CASGLVMTGDWNTDTQYF
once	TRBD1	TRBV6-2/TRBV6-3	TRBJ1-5	TGTGCCAGCAGTAGCGGGACAGGGCTTGGTCAGCCCCAGCATTTT	CASSSGTGLGQPQHF
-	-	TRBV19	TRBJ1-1	TGTGCCAGTAGTCGGGGTCGAAGAAACGGGGACACTGAAGCTTTCTTT	CASSRGRRNGDTEAFF
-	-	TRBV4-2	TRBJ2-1	TGTGCCAGCAGCCAAGATAGGACAGCATCAAACGAGCAGTTCTTC	CASSQDRTASNEQFF
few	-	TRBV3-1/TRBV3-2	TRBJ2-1	TGTGCCAGACCGGGACAGCCTTTGCGGGAGGCGTACAATGAGCAGTTCTTC	CARPGQPLREAYNEQFF
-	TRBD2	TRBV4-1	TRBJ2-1	TGCGCCAGCAGCCAAGAAAGGGGCGGGAGCTACAATGAGCAGTTCTTC	CASSQERGGSYNEQFF
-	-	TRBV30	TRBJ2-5	TGTGCCTGGACACGCCGGACTACCGAAGAGACCCAGTACTTC	CAWTRRTTEETQYF
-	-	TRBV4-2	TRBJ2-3	TGTGCCAGCAGCCAAGGTCTACGCAGGGGCGACACAGATACGCAGTATTTT	CASSQGLRRGDTDTQYF
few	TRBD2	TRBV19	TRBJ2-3	TGTGCCAGTAGTATACAAGCGGGAGTGGATACGCAGTATTTT	CASSIQAGVDTQYF
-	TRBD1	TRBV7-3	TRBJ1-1	TGTGCCAGCAGCGCGACAGGGGTGGAGCGGGACACTGAAGCTTTCTTT	CASSATGVERDTEAFF
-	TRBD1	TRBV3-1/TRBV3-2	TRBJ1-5	TGTGCCAGCAGCGACGGAGGGGGCCGTAATCAGCCCCAGCATTTT	CASSDGGGRNQPQHF
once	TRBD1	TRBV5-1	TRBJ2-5	TGCGCCAGCAGCTTGGCCATGGGACAGGGGGTTACCCAGTACTTC	CASSLAMGQGVTQYF
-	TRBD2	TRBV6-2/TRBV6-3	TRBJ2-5	TGTGCCAGCAGCAGGACTAGCGGGAGGCCCCAAGAGACCCAGTACTTC	CASSRTSGRPQETQYF
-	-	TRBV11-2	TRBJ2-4	TGTGCCAGCAGCTTAGGGACCAGGGTAGCCAAAAACATTCAGTACTTC	CASSLGTRVAKNIQYF
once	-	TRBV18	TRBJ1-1	TGTGCCAGCTCAACAGACAGGCGAGGGACTGAAGCTTTCTTT	CASSTDRRGTEAFF
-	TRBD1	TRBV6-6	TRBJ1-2	TGTGCCAGCAGGGAAACCGGGACAGGCCTCTATGGCTACACCTTC	CASRETGTGLYGYTF
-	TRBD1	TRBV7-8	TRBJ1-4	TGTGCCAGCAGCGAGACAGGGGTCGGAGAAAAACTGTTTTTT	CASSETGVGEKLFF
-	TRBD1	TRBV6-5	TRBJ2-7	TGTGCCAGCAGGCAGGGGGCCTACGAGCAGTACTTC	CASRQGAYEQYF
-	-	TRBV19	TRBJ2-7	TGTGCCAGTAGTATCAGCCAGGTGCCCTCCTACGAGCAGTACTTC	CASSISQVPSYEQYF
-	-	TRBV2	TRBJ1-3	TGTGCCAGCAGTGAAGGGAGGGCCCTCAAGGGAAACACCATATATTTT	CASSEGRALKGNTIYF
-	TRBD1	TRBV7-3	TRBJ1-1	TGTGCCAGCAGCCCTGGGACAGGGTGGGGTGAAGCTTTCTTT	CASSPGTGWGEAFF
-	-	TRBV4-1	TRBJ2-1	TGCGCCAGCAGCCAAGACAGGGACAATGAGCAGTTCTTC	CASSQDRDNEQFF
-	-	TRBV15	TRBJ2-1	TGTGCCACCAGCAGAGATTTAAGCACCTACAATGAGCAGTTCTTC	CATSRDLSTYNEQFF
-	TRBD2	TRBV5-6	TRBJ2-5	TGTGCCAGCAGCTTAGCGGGAGGGGGGGAGACCCAGTACTTC	CASSLAGGGETQYF
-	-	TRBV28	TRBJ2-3	TGTGCCATCCACCCGGCGGGGACAGATACGCAGTATTTT	CAIHPAGTDTQYF